A single TCR beta chain is shown here with its context. Antigen: not known. The data were produced by immunoSEQ multiplex PCR, yet TCRdb's version contains in-frame clones alone and is incomplete. This table holds around 150,000 clones, around 90% found once. This entry is derived from a study of T cell responses to AZD1222 COVID-19 vaccine. Study-wide points: When two AZD1222 doses had been given, Spike-specific TCR breadth and depth rose. The donor group comprised mostly white British people and more females; the analysis possibly underestimated clonal diversity. Nearly half of unique spike-specific TCRs reportedly avoided B.1.351 and B.1.1.7 mutated regions.

Material: peripheral blood, obtained 28 days after the second AZD1222 dose. The receptor's source is an adult who received the AZD1222 COVID-19 vaccine.

The DNA for the CDR3 is TGTGCCAGCAGCTTTTCTAGCGGGTCTAGCAATGAGCAGTTCTTC. Encoded protein: CASSFSSGSSNEQFF. J is TRBJ2-1 and V is TRBV7-9; 8 bases agree with TRBD2. The CDR3 is 15 residues long. CDR1 and CDR2 (germline): SEHNR, FQNEAQ (reference sequence). J gave up 6 bases and V 3 bases, and 7 bases lay outside the gene matches.